The clone carrying this T cell receptor (beta chain) was detected a few times. Its antigen is not known. The source of the sample is a study of T cell repertoires in cytomegalovirus infection. Background on the study: Public TCR beta signatures provided an indication of both CMV infection and a matching HLA type. Study-level points and caveats: In two of eight donors, the top clonotype was HLA-C-restricted CMV-specific. Individuals carrying CMV plus the relevant HLA were identified by cumulative frequency of public TCR beta families.

TCRdb ran MiXCR on the reads and lists one entry per CDR3 protein. The sample yields some 400,000 distinct CDR3 sequences, approximately 33% seen once. The TCR comes from a human donor in good health (CMV status not recorded). Some clones in this sample may be carry-over from other donors' samples. Sequencing used PBMCs.

The CDR3 DNA is TGTGCCAGCAGTTCTGGGGGTACCCCGGATTCGGAGCCCCAGCATTTT. Its translation is CASSSGGTPDSEPQHF. The V call is TRBV12-3 or TRBV12-4, the J call TRBJ1-5; D is perhaps TRBD1 (5 bases). CDR3 length equals 16 residues. With 4 bases removed from V and 8 bases from J, the gap between germline ends came to 21 bases.